Listed here is a single T cell receptor (beta chain). Its antigen is undetermined. These data come from a study of blood T cells in healthy people across ages. General study results and limits: As age increased, TCR beta diversity per million T cells fell in a roughly linear fashion. Changes seen in expanded clonotypes were possibly confounded by donor CMV status left unknown.

The CDR3 is 14 amino acids. Germline CDR1 reads SGHRS; CDR2 reads YFSETQ. Trimming took 7 bases from V and 2 from J, leaving 15 bases between them. Sample-barcoded 5' priming and a J-beta primer mix drove a second PCR of about 7 to 11 cycles. MiXCR, run by TCRdb on the 5' RACE reads, gives a single entry per CDR3 protein. Among over 1.5 million distinct CDR3 sequences listed, around half were seen once. Sequencing used blood. V gene TRBV5-1 combines with J gene TRBJ2-5, with a weak D call TRBD2 (6 bases). This TCR was recovered from a woman aged 40-49 years in good health. The CDR3 is CASAKGGTQETQYF. The CDR3 DNA is TGCGCCAGCGCCAAGGGAGGAACTCAAGAGACCCAGTACTTC.